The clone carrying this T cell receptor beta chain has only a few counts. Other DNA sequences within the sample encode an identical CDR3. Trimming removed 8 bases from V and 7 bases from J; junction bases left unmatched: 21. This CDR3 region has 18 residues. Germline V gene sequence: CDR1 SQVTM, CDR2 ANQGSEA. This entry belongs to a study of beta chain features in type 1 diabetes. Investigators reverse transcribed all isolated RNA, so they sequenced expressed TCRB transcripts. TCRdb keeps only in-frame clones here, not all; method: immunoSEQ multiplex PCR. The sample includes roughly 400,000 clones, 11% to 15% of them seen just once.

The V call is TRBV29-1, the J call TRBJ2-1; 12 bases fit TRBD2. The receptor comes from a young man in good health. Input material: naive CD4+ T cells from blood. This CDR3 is CSRRGSSGRVGLRNEQFF. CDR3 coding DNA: TGCAGCCGTCGCGGGTCTAGCGGGAGGGTGGGGCTAAGGAATGAGCAGTTCTTC.